This TCR beta chain was found in a study of blood T cell repertoires in COVID-19. Study background: Specimens from acute and convalescent COVID-19 originated in the United States, Italy and Spain. T cells, B-cell-depleted T cells, or PBMCs supplied cDNA or gDNA.

Germline V lookup: CDR1 GTSNPN, CDR2 SVGIG (reference sequence). This CDR3 has 14 amino acids. V was shortened by 1 base and J by 6 bases, with 13 bases between the two germline ends. In the authors' methods: Amplified reference gene primers provided the basis for estimating nucleated cell counts. Using immunoSEQ multiplex PCR, the repertoire was profiled, and TCRdb retains in-frame clones only, with some absent. The DNA gave D and trimming, while V, J and clone size come from that table. In the table there are roughly 130,000 clones, over 75% of which are singletons. Sequenced material: peripheral blood. This TCR was sampled from a woman aged 60-75 years with acute or convalescent COVID-19. This sequence joins TRBV30 and TRBJ1-5, with D possibly TRBD1 on 5 matching bases. The CDR3 region has the DNA TGTGCCTGGAGTGCACGGGACTTTCGTCAGCCCCAGCATTTT. Its translation: CAWSARDFRQPQHF.